This TCR beta chain was sequenced in a study of T cell responses to AZD1222 COVID-19 vaccine. Profiling relied on immunoSEQ multiplex PCR, and the TCRdb table lists in-frame clones only, not all of them. The sample carries around 200,000 clones, about 92% recorded once. This clone was seen a single time. The antigen is undetermined. This CDR3 has 14 amino acids. V shed 4 bases and J shed 9 bases, with 16 bases lying between them. Per germline, CDR1 LGHDT and CDR2 YNNKEL (reference sequence). Study-wide results and caveats: Spike-specific TCR breadth and depth both grew after two AZD1222 doses.

The source of this sequence is an adult in good health. The chain is built from TRBV3-1 (or the pseudogene TRBV3-2) and TRBJ2-1; no clear D. Sequences were derived from peripheral blood, sampled on day 0 of AZD1222 vaccination. The CDR3 coding sequence is TGTGCCAGCAGCCGCCAAGGGTCTTGGAGTGAGCAGTTCTTC. Residues: CASSRQGSWSEQFF.